This TCR beta chain originates from a study of cytomegalovirus exposure and HLA in healthy donors. V lost 0 bases, J lost 5 bases, and 7 bases stayed unmatched. This CDR3 contains 15 residues. The germline V gene encodes CDR1 SGHRS and CDR2 YFSETQ. This clone came up a few times. The PCR made use of 60 Vbeta and 13 Jbeta primers. TCRdb's table, derived via immunoSEQ multiplex PCR, lists solely in-frame clones and lacks some. The sample lists 85,000 to 130,000 clones, approximately 76% seen once, with approximately 5% in the top ten. This chain uses TRBV5-1 with TRBJ1-1; the match to TRBD1 covers 7 bases. Input material: PBMCs. The sequence came from a woman between 18 and 30 years old in good health and CMV-seropositive. CDR3 amino acids: CASSLELTGTTEAFF. The CDR3 region has the DNA TGCGCCAGCAGCTTGGAGCTGACAGGGACTACTGAAGCTTTCTTT.